Listed below are T cell receptor beta chains from one sample, sequenced in a study of shared clonotypes between healthy human individuals. Clones were sequenced by immunoSEQ multiplex PCR, and TCRdb holds only the in-frame ones, with some missing. The table includes about 480,000 clones, 79% detected once. Sequenced input: PBMCs. These receptors were collected from a woman between 40 and 55 years old in good health. Some clones in this sample may be carry-over from other donors' samples. CDR3s include the opening cysteine and the closing phenylalanine or tryptophan. D genes are given only for firm matches. Rows may omit the clone size; those that give it use once, few, many or a size class.

D gene	clone size	J gene	V gene	CDR3 protein	CDR3 DNA
NA	once	TRBJ1-1	TRBV27	CASSQRTSTEAFF	TGTGCCAGCAGTCAACGAACAAGCACTGAAGCTTTCTTT
NA	NA	TRBJ2-3	TRBV7-8	CASSPEYWDTQYF	TGTGCCAGCAGCCCGGAATATTGGGATACGCAGTATTTT
NA	NA	TRBJ1-4	TRBV9	CASSVSPQGNEKLFF	TGTGCCAGCAGCGTGAGTCCCCAGGGCAATGAAAAACTGTTTTTT
NA	NA	TRBJ1-5	TRBV5-5	CASSFARGGQPQHF	TGTGCCAGCAGCTTCGCCCGCGGAGGGCAGCCCCAGCATTTT
NA	NA	TRBJ2-3	TRBV5-1	CASSLDGQTTDTQYF	TGCGCCAGCAGCTTGGATGGACAGACCACAGATACGCAGTATTTT
NA	NA	TRBJ2-1	TRBV6-4	CASSDLVGRTYNEQFF	TGTGCCAGCAGTGACTTAGTCGGAAGAACCTACAATGAGCAGTTCTTC
NA	NA	TRBJ1-5	TRBV6-1	CASKDRSNQPQHF	TGTGCCAGCAAAGACAGGAGCAATCAGCCCCAGCATTTT
TRBD1	NA	TRBJ2-7	TRBV6-5	CASRGLGVRGHEQYF	TGTGCCAGCAGAGGGCTCGGAGTCAGGGGGCACGAGCAGTACTTC
NA	NA	TRBJ2-2	TRBV5-4	CASSQGLETGELFF	TGTGCCAGCAGCCAAGGGCTGGAAACCGGGGAGCTGTTTTTT
NA	NA	TRBJ1-4	TRBV20-1	CSAARSEKLFF	TGCAGTGCGGCGAGGTCTGAAAAACTGTTTTTT
NA	NA	TRBJ2-2	TRBV5-4	CASSLEYRPDTGELFF	TGTGCCAGCAGCTTGGAGTACCGACCAGACACCGGGGAGCTGTTTTTT
TRBD2	NA	TRBJ2-4	TRBV2	CASSGMGGRAADIQYF	TGTGCCAGCAGTGGGATGGGCGGGAGGGCCGCGGACATTCAGTACTTC
TRBD2	many	TRBJ2-7	TRBV2	CASSVTSGGPYEQYF	TGTGCCAGCAGTGTGACTAGCGGGGGGCCCTACGAGCAGTACTTC
TRBD2	NA	TRBJ2-1	TRBV5-4	CASSKKPGGRTYNEQFF	TGTGCCAGCAGCAAGAAGCCGGGAGGTCGTACCTACAATGAGCAGTTCTTC
TRBD2	NA	TRBJ2-5	TRBV15	CATSRGTSGSWSQETQYF	TGTGCCACCAGCAGAGGGACTAGCGGGTCCTGGTCCCAAGAGACCCAGTACTTC
TRBD1	NA	TRBJ1-2	TRBV27	CASSPPGGGDNYGYTF	TGTGCCAGCAGCCCTCCAGGGGGGGGCGATAACTATGGCTACACCTTC
TRBD1	NA	TRBJ2-7	TRBV28	CASSSPGQAFYEQYF	TGTGCCAGCAGTTCCCCCGGACAGGCTTTCTACGAGCAGTACTTC
TRBD2	NA	TRBJ2-1	TRBV30	CAWSSGLAPPDEQFF	TGTGCCTGGAGTTCGGGACTAGCTCCTCCCGATGAGCAGTTCTTC
NA	NA	TRBJ2-5	TRBV5-1	CASSLRDPKETQYF	TGCGCCAGCAGCCTCCGGGACCCAAAAGAGACCCAGTACTTC
TRBD1	NA	TRBJ1-5	TRBV2	CASRRGTGAGQPQHF	TGTGCCAGCAGACGAGGGACAGGGGCCGGTCAGCCCCAGCATTTT
NA	NA	TRBJ2-5	TRBV21-1	CARSKVTEPQETQYF	TGTGCCAGAAGCAAGGTTACAGAACCCCAAGAGACCCAGTACTTC
NA	NA	TRBJ1-4	TRBV5-5	CASSLGAFPTTNEKLFF	TGTGCCAGCAGCTTGGGGGCATTCCCGACAACTAATGAAAAACTGTTTTTT
NA	NA	TRBJ2-1	TRBV2	CASSVNGLAIYNEQFF	TGTGCCAGCAGTGTTAATGGGCTAGCGATCTACAATGAGCAGTTCTTC
NA	few	TRBJ2-7	TRBV7-8	CASSLAAGSYEQYF	TGTGCCAGCAGCTTAGCGGCAGGATCCTACGAGCAGTACTTC
TRBD1	NA	TRBJ2-7	TRBV25-1	CASSARTGPYEQYF	TGTGCCAGCAGTGCGAGGACAGGCCCCTACGAGCAGTACTTC
TRBD1	few	TRBJ1-3	TRBV30	CAWSRDRGLNGNTIYF	TGTGCCTGGAGCCGGGACAGGGGGCTTAATGGAAACACCATATATTTT
TRBD1	NA	TRBJ2-3	TRBV19	CASSIGTGDTDTQYF	TGTGCCAGTAGTATAGGGACAGGGGATACAGATACGCAGTATTTT
NA	NA	TRBJ2-3	TRBV19	CASSPSHTDTQYF	TGTGCCAGTAGTCCTTCACACACAGATACGCAGTATTTT
NA	few	TRBJ2-1	TRBV19	CASSIGGTVNNEQFF	TGTGCCAGTAGTATTGGAGGGACAGTTAACAATGAGCAGTTCTTC
TRBD1	few	TRBJ2-2	TRBV6-4	CASREGTGDTGELFF	TGTGCCAGCCGGGAGGGGACAGGGGACACCGGGGAGCTGTTTTTT
NA	NA	TRBJ1-1	TRBV5-1	CASSAQGAGDTEAFF	TGCGCCAGCAGCGCACAGGGAGCGGGAGACACTGAAGCTTTCTTT
NA	NA	TRBJ1-5	TRBV18	CASSRASGSNQPQHF	TGTGCCAGCTCACGCGCCTCCGGTAGCAATCAGCCCCAGCATTTT
NA	NA	TRBJ2-5	TRBV19	CASSSHRGGETQYF	TGTGCCAGTAGTAGCCACAGGGGAGGAGAGACCCAGTACTTC
NA	NA	TRBJ2-7	TRBV2	CASNPYGVGDEQYF	TGTGCCAGCAATCCCTATGGGGTGGGCGACGAGCAGTACTTC
NA	NA	TRBJ1-3	TRBV5-1	CASSQGTESSGNTIYF	TGCGCCAGCAGCCAGGGGACGGAGAGCTCTGGAAACACCATATATTTT
NA	NA	TRBJ1-2	TRBV5-4	CASSLVGGGNGYTF	TGTGCCAGCAGCTTGGTGGGGGGCGGGAATGGCTACACCTTC
NA	NA	TRBJ2-3	TRBV2	CALTGGTDTQYF	TGTGCCCTGACGGGGGGCACAGATACGCAGTATTTT
NA	NA	TRBJ2-2	TRBV19	CASSIWGETRTGELFF	TGTGCCAGTAGTATTTGGGGGGAAACACGCACCGGGGAGCTGTTTTTT
NA	NA	TRBJ2-1	TRBV12-2	CSSDEQFF	TGTTCCTCCGATGAGCAGTTCTTC
NA	many	TRBJ1-1	TRBV5-6	CASSLGRRNTEAFF	TGTGCCAGCAGCTTAGGCAGGAGAAACACTGAAGCTTTCTTT
TRBD2	many	TRBJ2-3	TRBV6-4	CASSETAGESYTQYF	TGTGCCAGCAGTGAAACGGCGGGAGAATCGTATACGCAGTATTTT
TRBD1	NA	TRBJ1-4	TRBV7-2	CASSLHPQGASEKLFF	TGTGCCAGCAGCCTCCACCCACAGGGGGCGAGTGAAAAACTGTTTTTT
NA	NA	TRBJ1-1	TRBV2	CASSARDEGEAFF	TGTGCCAGCAGTGCCCGGGATGAGGGTGAAGCTTTCTTT
TRBD2	once	TRBJ2-3	TRBV11-3	CASSLGAGGQGDTQYF	TGTGCCAGCAGCTTAGGAGCGGGAGGCCAGGGAGATACGCAGTATTTT
TRBD2	NA	TRBJ2-1	TRBV10-3	CAISGSDYSGIGSYNEQFF	TGTGCCATCAGTGGCTCCGACTATAGCGGGATCGGATCCTACAATGAGCAGTTCTTC
TRBD1	NA	TRBJ1-4	TRBV5-4	CASSLGTGEKLFF	TGTGCCAGCAGCTTGGGGACAGGGGAAAAACTGTTTTTT
TRBD2	once	TRBJ2-7	TRBV6-6	CASSPPGLGYEQYF	TGTGCCAGCAGTCCTCCGGGACTAGGGTACGAGCAGTACTTC
NA	NA	TRBJ1-1	TRBV28	CASSLMLEAFF	TGTGCCAGCAGTTTAATGCTTGAAGCTTTCTTT
NA	NA	TRBJ2-5	TRBV7-2	CASSSQTGTQETQYF	TGTGCCAGCAGCTCTCAGACGGGGACTCAAGAGACCCAGTACTTC
NA	NA	TRBJ1-5	TRBV6-1	CASAGRVDQPQHF	TGTGCCAGCGCAGGTAGGGTTGATCAGCCCCAGCATTTT